One and the same sample provided the 20 T cell receptor beta chains below, sequenced in a study of blood T cell repertoires in COVID-19. Assay: immunoSEQ multiplex PCR; the TCRdb copy retains only in-frame clones and omits some. This sample has about 220,000 clones; 80% to 90% occur once, and the top ten carry roughly 21%. Source material: peripheral blood. These receptors all stem from a man aged 30 to 39 with active or convalescent COVID-19.

V is TRBV15 and J is TRBJ2-5; weak D call: TRBD2 (5 bases). From germline, CDR1 is LNHNV and CDR2 YYDKDF (reference sequence). Trimming took 3 bases from V and 2 from J, leaving 19 bases between them. This CDR3 comprises 17 residues. In nucleotides, the CDR3 is TGTGCCACCAGCAGTGAATATCGGGGTGCCGGGCAAGAGACCCAGTACTTC. As protein: CATSSEYRGAGQETQYF.

The chain links TRBV29-1 to TRBJ2-1; D is possibly TRBD2 (7 bases). Germline CDR1 and CDR2: SQVTM and ANQGSEA. The V gene lost 3 bases and the J gene lost 4 bases, with 13 bases spanning the gap. The CDR3 spans 14 residues. CDR3 amino acids: CSVDQGRGYNEQFF. CDR3 nucleotides: TGCAGCGTTGACCAGGGGAGGGGTTACAATGAGCAGTTCTTC.

The CDR3 DNA reads as TGTGCCAGCTCTCTGTACCAAGAGACCCAGTACTTC. Encoded protein: CASSLYQETQYF. This sequence joins TRBV18 and TRBJ2-5; D is ambiguous. Trimming took off 6 bases at V and 0 bases at J, with 5 bases between the two ends. CDR3 length: 12 residues. CDR1 is KGHSH and CDR2 is LQKENI in the germline V gene.

The chain couples TRBV11-2 to TRBJ1-3; 8 bases map to TRBD1. The CDR3 covers 15 residues. Germline CDR1 SGHAT, CDR2 FQNNGV. V was clipped by 4 bases and J by 5 bases; unmatched bases: 7. CDR3 sequence: CASSSDPGGRNTIYF. In DNA, the CDR3 is TGTGCCAGCAGCTCTGATCCAGGGGGCCGAAACACCATATATTTT.

The chain uses TRBV5-6 and TRBJ2-1; 8 positions match TRBD2. V shed 4 bases, J shed 6 bases, and the junction held 15 bases outside the gene matches. In germline, CDR1 is SGHDT, CDR2 YYEEEE. This CDR3 is built from 17 residues. CDR3 loop: CASSPAGSGGHRNEQFF. The DNA of the CDR3 is TGTGCCAGCAGCCCCGCCGGGTCGGGGGGGCATCGCAATGAGCAGTTCTTC.

This clone occurred once. The rearrangement joins TRBV6-4 to TRBJ2-4; the match to TRBD2 covers 7 bases. This CDR3 is built from 15 residues. From germline, CDR1 is MRHNA and CDR2 SNTAGT. The J segment lost 6 bases and the V segment lost 8 bases, leaving 13 bases of the junction unmatched. CDR3 DNA: TGTGCCAGCCTATTCGGGGGAGGGTTGGGAAACATTCAGTACTTC. This gives the protein CASLFGGGLGNIQYF.

This clone is a singleton in its sample. The chain recombines TRBV6-5 with TRBJ2-1; tentatively, D is TRBD2 (7 bases). Germline CDR1 and CDR2: MNHEY and SVGAGI. V dropped 4 bases and J dropped 9 bases, with 22 bases sitting between them. CDR3 length: 16 amino acids. The CDR3 coding sequence is TGTGCCAGCAGTTCTGTCCCGGGGGGCCAACAGGGTGAGCAGTTCTTC. Its translation is CASSSVPGGQQGEQFF.

The V and J genes are TRBV29-1 and TRBJ1-4; the D gene is possibly TRBD1 (5 bases). CDR1 is SQVTM and CDR2 is ANQGSEA in the germline V gene. V was cut by 5 bases and J by 3 bases, with 10 bases left in between. CDR3 size: 13 residues. The CDR3 region has the DNA TGCAGCGTTAAAAGGGGTGCTAATGAAAAACTGTTTTTT. It specifies CSVKRGANEKLFF.

The table lists this clone with a few counts. The chain employs TRBV11-2 and TRBJ1-1; D not resolved. Trimming shortened V by 3 bases and J by 1 base, and 9 bases separated the two germline ends. Germline CDR1 is SGHAT and CDR2 is FQNNGV. This CDR3 has 14 amino acids. The CDR3 is CASSFPSGNTEAFF. The CDR3 nucleotides are TGTGCCAGCAGCTTTCCCTCCGGGAACACTGAAGCTTTCTTT.

The chain couples TRBV5-4 to TRBJ1-1; a weak D match, TRBD1 (5 bases). The CDR3 is 15 amino acids. The V end lost 4 bases, the J end lost 0 bases, and 13 bases lay between the germline ends. Germline CDR1 is SGHNT and CDR2 is YYREEE (reference sequence). In DNA, the CDR3 is TGTGCCAGCAGCCCCAGACAGTCTATGAACACTGAAGCTTTCTTT. Translating it yields CASSPRQSMNTEAFF.

The V gene is TRBV19, the J gene TRBJ1-5, with a tentative D call TRBD1 (6 bases). CDR3 length: 13 amino acids. Trimming took 7 bases from V and 13 from J, leaving 20 bases between them. Germline V gives CDR1 LNHDA, CDR2 SQIVND (reference sequence). The CDR3 protein is CASTPPGQFFQHF. The CDR3, as DNA: TGTGCCAGTACCCCACCCGGACAGTTTTTTCAGCATTTT. Drawing the rest from reference TRBV19 and TRBJ1-5, the complete variable domain is DGGITQSPKYLFRKEGQNVTLSCEQNLNHDAMYWYRQDPGQGLRLIYYSQIVNDFQKGDIAEGYSVSREKKESFPLTVTSAQKNPTAFYLCASTPPGQFFQHFGDGTRLSIL.

J is TRBJ1-2 and V is TRBV6-5, with D possibly being TRBD1 (5 bases). V lost 6 bases and J lost 0, with 14 bases in between. The CDR3 has 15 residues. The V gene's germline CDR1 is MNHEY and CDR2 SVGAGI. In DNA, the CDR3 is TGTGCCAGCAGCCTCACAGGAGCTACTAACTATGGCTACACCTTC. This translates into CASSLTGATNYGYTF.

The chain links TRBV15 to TRBJ2-7; 7 bases agree with TRBD1. The germline V gene encodes CDR1 LNHNV and CDR2 YYDKDF (reference sequence). After removal of 3 bases from V and 6 bases from J, the junction contained 5 bases not matched to a gene. The CDR3 has 13 residues. CDR3 nucleotide sequence: TGTGCCACCAGCAGGACAGGGATCATCGAGCAGTACTTC. This gives the protein CATSRTGIIEQYF.

This clone was seen only once. This chain links TRBV6-7 with TRBJ2-7; 9 bases are shared with TRBD2. TRBV6-7 is an ORF; its function is uncertain. The CDR3 has 14 amino acids. The V and J ends lost 2 bases and 2 bases, in that order; junction bases with no gene match: 1. The DNA of the CDR3 is TGTGCCAGCAGTTACCCTAGCGGGGCCTACGAGCAGTACTTC. It yields the protein CASSYPSGAYEQYF.

The rearrangement joins TRBV5-4 to TRBJ2-3, with 9 bases fitting TRBD1. Trimming removed 0 bases from V and 5 bases from J; junction bases left unmatched: 7. The CDR3 has 16 residues. Germline CDR1 reads SGHNT; CDR2 reads YYREEE (reference sequence). The CDR3 spells CASSLADRGIVDTQYF. CDR3 bases: TGTGCCAGCAGCTTGGCCGACAGGGGGATCGTAGATACGCAGTATTTT.

This clone was recorded once. The chain is built from TRBV6-5 and TRBJ1-2, with D uncertain. The CDR3 covers 13 residues. Per germline, CDR1 MNHEY and CDR2 SVGAGI. V was cut by 11 bases and J by 4 bases, with 17 bases left in between. The DNA for the CDR3 is TGTGCCGCCCGCGCTGTGCGGGGCTATGGCTACACCTTC. This encodes CAARAVRGYGYTF.

This clone was observed at least ten times. The J gene is TRBJ2-1, the V gene TRBV2; TRBD2 might be the D (6 bases). Looked up from germline, CDR1 is SNHLY and CDR2 is FYNNEI. V lost 4 bases to trimming and J lost 13 bases, with 14 bases between them. The CDR3 has 12 residues. CDR3 nucleotide sequence: TGTGCCAGCAGTGCAAGCGGGCCAGTCCAGTTCTTC. Its protein is CASSASGPVQFF.

V is TRBV7-6 and J is TRBJ2-7, with a tentative D call TRBD1 (6 bases). The CDR3 totals 14 residues. V shed 5 bases and J shed 3 bases, with 14 bases lying between them. The germline gives CDR1 SGHVS, CDR2 FNYEAQ. The CDR3 nucleotides are TGTGCCAGCAGCCCCCGACAGGATCTCTACGAGCAGTACTTC. It translates to CASSPRQDLYEQYF.

This clone was observed a single time. The J gene is TRBJ1-2, the V gene TRBV5-4, with TRBD1 identical over 11 bases. V was clipped by 4 bases and J by 4 bases; unmatched bases: 3. CDR1 is SGHNT, CDR2 YYREEE, per germline (reference sequence). This CDR3 region has 14 residues. The CDR3 is CASSAGTGGYGYTF. The CDR3, as DNA: TGTGCCAGCAGCGCCGGGACAGGGGGCTATGGCTACACCTTC.

The rearrangement uses TRBV6-2 or TRBV6-3 and TRBJ2-1; 9 bases agree with TRBD2. The CDR3 sequence is 17 residues long. V was pared by 1 base and J by 0 bases, with 4 bases of the junction left unmatched. Germline V gives CDR1 MNHEY, CDR2 SVGEGT. The CDR3 loop is CASSYYLSGSSYNEQFF. The CDR3, as DNA: TGTGCCAGCAGTTACTATCTTAGCGGGAGCTCCTACAATGAGCAGTTCTTC.